These 18 T cell receptor beta chains were all obtained from the same sample, sequenced in a study of beta chain features in type 1 diabetes. Antigens of these TCRs are unknown. Study-level results: People with Type 1 diabetes carried modestly yet significantly shorter TCRB CDR3s in all four CD4+ subsets.

Expressed TCRB transcripts were sequenced, since all the RNA that had been isolated was reverse transcribed. Profiling relied on immunoSEQ multiplex PCR, and the TCRdb table lists in-frame clones only, not all of them. Here the sample spans some 290,000 clones, around 22% being singletons. Sequenced material: naive CD4+ T cells from blood. Receptors were obtained from a woman aged 30 to 39 with type 1 diabetes.

This clone turned up a few times. The genes are TRBV30 and TRBJ1-5; D is unclear. V lost 0 bases, J lost 5 bases, and 17 bases lay in between. The CDR3 consists of 16 residues. The germline V gene has CDR1 GTSNPN and CDR2 SVGIG (reference sequence). CDR3 amino acids: CAWSVQASPDHQPQHF. For the CDR3, the DNA is TGTGCCTGGAGTGTCCAGGCCAGTCCAGACCATCAGCCCCAGCATTTT.

This clone was counted only a few times. V and J are TRBV2 and TRBJ2-2, with 7 nucleotides matching TRBD1. The germline V gene encodes CDR1 SNHLY and CDR2 FYNNEI. The V segment lost 8 bases and the J segment 3 bases; nucleotides outside the gene matches: 3. The CDR3 is 13 residues long. CDR3 DNA sequence: TGTGCCAGCCGGGACAGTGACACCGGGGAGCTGTTTTTT. This encodes CASRDSDTGELFF.

This clone was seen only a few times. The chain is built from TRBV14 and TRBJ2-7; D call uncertain. The V gene lost 2 bases and the J gene lost 4 bases, with 6 bases spanning the gap. Germline CDR1 and CDR2: SGHDN and FVKESK. The CDR3 consists of 12 residues. CDR3 sequence (DNA): TGTGCCAGCAGCCAACAGGAATACGAGCAGTACTTC. As protein: CASSQQEYEQYF.

This chain links TRBV6-6 with TRBJ2-2; possibly TRBD2 for D (6 bases). The V gene's germline CDR1 is MNHNY and CDR2 SVGAGI (reference sequence). Trimming stripped 4 bases from V and 6 bases from J, with 18 bases between. The CDR3 consists of 16 residues. This CDR3 reads CASSSFDSGGAGELFF. As DNA, the CDR3 is TGTGCCAGCAGTTCATTCGACAGTGGAGGGGCCGGGGAGCTGTTTTTT.

This clone has only a few counts. The chain couples TRBV9 to TRBJ2-7, with 11 positions matching TRBD1. The CDR3 covers 14 residues. J lost 4 bases, V lost 4 bases, and 4 bases had no gene match. CDR1 and CDR2 from the germline V gene are SGDLS and YYNGEE. CDR3 DNA sequence: TGTGCCAGCAGCTTTCGGGACAGGGGGTACGAGCAGTACTTC. It specifies CASSFRDRGYEQYF.

This clone was seen more than once but under ten times. The chain couples TRBV9 to TRBJ2-5, with a weak D call TRBD1 (5 bases). Between the trimmed V and J ends, which lost 6 bases and 2 bases, there was a span of 17 bases. This CDR3 spans 15 amino acids. The V gene's germline CDR1 is SGDLS and CDR2 YYNGEE. As DNA, the CDR3 is TGTGCCAGCACCCCAAGGGGCGGAGTACAAGAGACCCAGTACTTC. The encoded protein is CASTPRGGVQETQYF.

CDR3 amino acids: CAISGEATDTQYF. In DNA, the CDR3 is TGTGCCATCAGTGGAGAAGCTACAGATACGCAGTATTTT. V gene TRBV10-3 combines with J gene TRBJ2-3, with D uncertain. V lost 4 bases, J lost 3 bases, and 8 bases lay in between. Germline-derived CDR1 and CDR2 are ENHRY and SYGVKD. The CDR3 is made up of 13 amino acids.

The chain joins TRBV11-2 to TRBJ2-7; TRBD2 matches at 11 bases. The CDR3 has 18 amino acids. V lost 1 base to trimming and J lost 4 bases; unmatched junction nucleotides: 12. Germline assignment: CDR1 SGHAT and CDR2 FQNNGV. CDR3 nucleotide sequence: TGTGCCAGCAGCTTAGCAGGATATAGCGGGAGGGCGGGTTACGAGCAGTACTTC. Encoded protein: CASSLAGYSGRAGYEQYF.

The V call is TRBV5-4, the J call TRBJ2-7, with D possibly being TRBD2 (6 bases). Looked up from germline, CDR1 is SGHNT and CDR2 is YYREEE (reference sequence). The CDR3 length is 12 residues. The germline V and J ends were trimmed by 4 bases and 3 bases, with 8 bases remaining between them. CDR3 amino acids: CASSAGSYEQYF. CDR3 DNA: TGTGCCAGCAGCGCGGGGAGCTACGAGCAGTACTTC.

The CDR3 region has the DNA TGCGCCAGCAGCTTGAATCCAGGGGGCAATGAGCAGTTCTTC. This gives the protein CASSLNPGGNEQFF. This rearrangement joins TRBV5-1 to TRBJ2-1; 7 bases map to TRBD1. Germline trimming cut 1 base from V and 6 bases from J; bases unmatched to any gene: 4. Germline loops: CDR1 SGHRS, CDR2 YFSETQ. The CDR3 has 14 residues.

This chain connects TRBV30 to TRBJ1-4, with 8 bases that match TRBD1. Germline trimming cut 4 bases from V and 4 bases from J; bases unmatched to any gene: 5. The germline V gene encodes CDR1 GTSNPN and CDR2 SVGIG (reference sequence). CDR3 size: 14 residues. The CDR3 is CAWNDRGLNEKLFF. The CDR3 region has the DNA TGTGCCTGGAACGACAGGGGCCTTAATGAAAAACTGTTTTTT.

This chain connects TRBV30 to TRBJ1-1, with D perhaps matching TRBD1 (6 bases). Germline assignment: CDR1 GTSNPN and CDR2 SVGIG (reference sequence). Trimming removed 0 bases from V and 0 bases from J, with 8 bases in between. The length of the CDR3 is 14 residues. The CDR3, as DNA: TGTGCCTGGAGTGTAGGGGGGGTGAACACTGAAGCTTTCTTT. Protein sequence: CAWSVGGVNTEAFF.

The V and J genes are TRBV10-3 and TRBJ1-4; D remains unclear. Germline loops: CDR1 ENHRY, CDR2 SYGVKD. CDR3 length: 16 residues. Trimming cost V 2 bases and J 1 base, with 11 bases left between them. The chain's CDR3 is CAISEDGMETNEKLFF. The CDR3 DNA follows: TGTGCCATCAGTGAGGACGGGATGGAAACTAATGAAAAACTGTTTTTT.

This rearrangement joins TRBV7-2 to TRBJ1-2; a possible D gene is TRBD1 (6 bases). CDR1 SGHTA and CDR2 FQGNSA come from the germline V gene. This CDR3 region has 14 residues. Trimming pared 6 bases from V and 1 base from J, leaving 12 bases between. CDR3 coding DNA: TGTGCCAGCAGTCAAGGGGGTTTTAACTATGGCTACACCTTC. Protein: CASSQGGFNYGYTF.

A single count supports this clone. CDR3 in DNA: TGTGCCAGCAGCCCACTGACTAGGGCGAACACCGGGGAGCTGTTTTTT. Encoded protein: CASSPLTRANTGELFF. V and J are TRBV11-2 and TRBJ2-2; D perhaps matches TRBD2 (6 bases). CDR3 length: 16 amino acids. The V gene's germline CDR1 is SGHAT and CDR2 FQNNGV. Between the trimmed V and J ends, which lost 5 bases and 0 bases, there was a span of 13 bases.

This clone has a handful of counts. The chain employs TRBV5-1 and TRBJ2-3, with TRBD2 matching 8 bases. CDR1 is SGHRS, CDR2 YFSETQ, per germline. CDR3 size: 17 residues. With V trimmed by 3 bases and J by 0 bases, 9 bases remained unmatched. The CDR3 loop is CASSSTGTSRSTDTQYF. DNA of the CDR3: TGCGCCAGCAGCTCTACCGGGACTAGTCGTAGCACAGATACGCAGTATTTT.

This clone was recorded a few times. The rearrangement joins TRBV7-3 to TRBJ2-7; D not certain. Germline V CDR1 and CDR2: SGHTA, FQGTGA. This CDR3 has 13 residues. Trimming pared 0 bases from V and 6 bases from J, leaving 9 bases between. CDR3 in amino acids: CASSLTQRSEQYF. CDR3 sequence (DNA): TGTGCCAGCAGCTTAACGCAGAGGTCCGAGCAGTACTTC.

In its sample, this clone was seen a few times. The chain couples TRBV15 to TRBJ2-7, with TRBD1 matching over 11 bases. The CDR3 totals 19 residues. CDR1 and CDR2 (germline): LNHNV, YYDKDF (reference sequence). The junction had 17 bases not matched to a gene; V was cut back by 4 bases and J by 3 bases. The CDR3 is CATSTTHNPRDRGFYEQYF. CDR3 in DNA: TGTGCCACCAGCACCACTCACAATCCTCGGGACAGGGGGTTCTACGAGCAGTACTTC. The variable domain in full, completed from reference TRBV15 and TRBJ2-7, reads DAMVIQNPRYQVTQFGKPVTLSCSQTLNHNVMYWYQQKSSQAPKLLFHYYDKDFNNEADTPDNFQSRRPNTSFCFLDIRSPGLGDTAMYLCATSTTHNPRDRGFYEQYFGPGTRLTVT.